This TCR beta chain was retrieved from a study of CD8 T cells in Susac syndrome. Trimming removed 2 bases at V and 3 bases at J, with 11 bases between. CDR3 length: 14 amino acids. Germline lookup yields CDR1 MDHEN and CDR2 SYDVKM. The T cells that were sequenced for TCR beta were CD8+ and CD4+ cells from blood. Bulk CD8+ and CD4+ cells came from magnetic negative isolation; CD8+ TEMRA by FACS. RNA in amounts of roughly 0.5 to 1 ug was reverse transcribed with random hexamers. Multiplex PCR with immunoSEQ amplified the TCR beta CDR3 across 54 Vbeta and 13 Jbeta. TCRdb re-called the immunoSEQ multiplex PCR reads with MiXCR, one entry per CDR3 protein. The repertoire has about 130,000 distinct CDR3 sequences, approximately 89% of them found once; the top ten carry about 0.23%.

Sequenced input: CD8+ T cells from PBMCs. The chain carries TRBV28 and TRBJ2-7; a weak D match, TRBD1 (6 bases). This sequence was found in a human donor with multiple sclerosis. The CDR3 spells CASSLTLGGYEQYF. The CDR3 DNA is TGTGCCAGCAGTTTAACGCTAGGGGGCTACGAGCAGTACTTC.